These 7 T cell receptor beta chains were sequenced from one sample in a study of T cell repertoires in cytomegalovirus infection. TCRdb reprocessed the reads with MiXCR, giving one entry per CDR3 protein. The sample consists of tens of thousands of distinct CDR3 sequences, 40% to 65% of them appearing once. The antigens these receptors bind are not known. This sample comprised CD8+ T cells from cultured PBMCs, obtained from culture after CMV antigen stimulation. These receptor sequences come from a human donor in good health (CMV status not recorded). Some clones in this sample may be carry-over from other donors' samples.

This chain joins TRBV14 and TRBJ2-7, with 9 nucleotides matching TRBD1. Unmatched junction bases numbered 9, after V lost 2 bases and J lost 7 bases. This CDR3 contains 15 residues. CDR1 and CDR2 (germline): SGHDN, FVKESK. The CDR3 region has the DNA TGTGCCAGCAGCCAAATCACCGGGACAGGGCGTGAGCAGTACTTC. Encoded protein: CASSQITGTGREQYF. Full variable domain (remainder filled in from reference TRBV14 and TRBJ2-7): EAGVTQFPSHSVIEKGQTVTLRCDPISGHDNLYWYRRVMGKEIKFLLHFVKESKQDESGMPNNRFLAERTGGTYSTLKVQPAELEDSGVYFCASSQITGTGREQYFGPGTRLTVT.

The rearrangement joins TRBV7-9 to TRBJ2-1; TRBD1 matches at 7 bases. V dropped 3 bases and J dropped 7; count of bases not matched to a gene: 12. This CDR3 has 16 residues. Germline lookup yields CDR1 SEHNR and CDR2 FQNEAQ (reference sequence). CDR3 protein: CASSFIRDRPRNEQFF. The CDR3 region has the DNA TGTGCCAGCAGCTTCATCCGGGACAGACCTAGGAATGAGCAGTTCTTC.

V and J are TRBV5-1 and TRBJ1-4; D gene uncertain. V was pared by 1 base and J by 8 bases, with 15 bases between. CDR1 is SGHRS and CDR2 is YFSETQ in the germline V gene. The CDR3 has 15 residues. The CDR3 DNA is TGCGCCAGCAGCTTGTTACAGCCAGTTGGGGAAAAACTGTTTTTT. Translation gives CASSLLQPVGEKLFF.

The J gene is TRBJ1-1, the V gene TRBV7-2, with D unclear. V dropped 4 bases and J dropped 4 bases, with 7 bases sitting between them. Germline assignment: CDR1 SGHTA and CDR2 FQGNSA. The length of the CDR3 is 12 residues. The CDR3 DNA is TGTGCCAGCAGCTACACTACCACTGAAGCTTTCTTT. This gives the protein CASSYTTTEAFF.

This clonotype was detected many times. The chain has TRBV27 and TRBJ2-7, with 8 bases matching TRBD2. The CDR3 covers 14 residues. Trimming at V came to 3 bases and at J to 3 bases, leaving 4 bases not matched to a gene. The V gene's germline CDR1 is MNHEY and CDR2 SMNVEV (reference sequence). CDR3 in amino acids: CASSFKAGGYEQYF. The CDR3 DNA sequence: TGTGCCAGCAGTTTTAAGGCGGGAGGCTACGAGCAGTACTTC.

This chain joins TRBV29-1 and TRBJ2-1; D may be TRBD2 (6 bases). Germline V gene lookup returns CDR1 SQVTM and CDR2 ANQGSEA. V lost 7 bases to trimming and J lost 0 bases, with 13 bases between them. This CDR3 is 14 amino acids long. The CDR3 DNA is TGCAGCGGCGGGGACCGCAGCTCCTACAATGAGCAGTTCTTC. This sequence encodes CSGGDRSSYNEQFF.

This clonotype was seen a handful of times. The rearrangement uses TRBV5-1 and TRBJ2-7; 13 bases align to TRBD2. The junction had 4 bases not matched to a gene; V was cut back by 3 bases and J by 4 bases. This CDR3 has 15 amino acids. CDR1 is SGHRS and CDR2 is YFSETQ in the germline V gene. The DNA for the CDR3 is TGCGCCAGCAGCTACGGACTAGCGGGAGAGTACGAGCAGTACTTC. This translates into CASSYGLAGEYEQYF.